The clone carrying this T cell receptor beta chain has more than one count but fewer than ten. TCRdb itself ran the reads through MiXCR, one entry per CDR3 protein. The data hold 180,000 or so distinct CDR3 sequences, with approximately 18% observed a single time. This sample was taken from a study of T cell repertoires in cytomegalovirus infection. About the study: Public TCR beta signatures were indicative of both CMV infection and a matching HLA type.

Germline CDR1 and CDR2: SGHVS and FNYEAQ. This CDR3 is built from 14 residues. V lost 5 bases and J lost 2, with 13 bases in between. The gene calls are TRBV7-6 and TRBJ2-7, with D maybe TRBD1 (6 bases). The sequence was obtained from a human donor in good health (CMV status not recorded). Some clones in this sample may be carry-over from other donors' samples. The sequencing input was CD8+ T cells from PBMCs. CDR3 loop: CASSPRDRTYEQYF. The CDR3 DNA follows: TGTGCCAGCAGCCCGAGAGACAGGACCTACGAGCAGTACTTC.